The 10 T cell receptor beta chains below all came from one sample that was sequenced in a study of blood T cell repertoires in COVID-19. Clones were sequenced by immunoSEQ multiplex PCR, and TCRdb holds only the in-frame ones, with some missing. The table lists around 250,000 clones, 85% to 90% of them singletons. Sequencing used PBMCs or T cells enriched from blood (not recorded which). The receptors stem from a woman aged 45-60 years who had recovered from COVID-19.

V is TRBV30 and J is TRBJ1-2; maybe TRBD1 (6 bases). The CDR3 has 13 residues. V lost 2 bases, J lost 5 bases, and 12 bases lay in between. Germline lookup yields CDR1 GTSNPN and CDR2 SVGIG (reference sequence). CDR3 nucleotides: TGTGCCTGGAGTCTTCAACAGGGATATGGCTACACCTTC. It is translated as CAWSLQQGYGYTF. The full variable domain, rest sourced from reference TRBV30 and TRBJ1-2, is SQTIHQWPATLVQPVGSPLSLECTVEGTSNPNLYWYRQAAGRGLQLLFYSVGIGQISSEVPQNLSASRPQDRQFILSSKKLLLSDSGFYLCAWSLQQGYGYTFGSGTRLTVV.

The V gene is TRBV28, the J gene TRBJ1-1, with D uncertain. Trimming removed 3 bases from V and 3 bases from J, with 11 bases in between. Germline CDR1 and CDR2: MDHEN and SYDVKM. CDR3 length: 14 amino acids. The CDR3 loop reads CASSFLDSDTEAFF. CDR3 coding DNA: TGTGCCAGCAGTTTTCTCGACTCGGACACTGAAGCTTTCTTT.

Here the CDR3 reads CASSQGGQAKTF. Here the CDR3 DNA reads TGTGCCAGCAGCCAAGGGGGCCAGGCCAAAACCTTC. The V gene is TRBV7-3, the J gene TRBJ1-2; 7 positions match TRBD1. CDR1 is SGHTA, CDR2 FQGTGA, per germline. The CDR3 consists of 12 residues. V shed 5 bases and J 14 bases; nucleotides not matched to a gene: 11.

This chain links TRBV28 with TRBJ2-3; D remains ambiguous. CDR1 is MDHEN, CDR2 SYDVKM, per germline. The ends were cut back, 6 bases at V and 2 bases at J, with 9 bases in the middle. This CDR3 is 13 amino acids long. CDR3 sequence reads: CASRNTDTDTQYF. For the CDR3, the DNA is TGTGCCAGCAGAAATACAGACACAGATACGCAGTATTTT.

The genes are TRBV6-5 and TRBJ2-7; 8 bases map to TRBD1. V gave up 0 bases and J gave up 2 bases; unmatched junction bases: 6. Germline V gene lookup returns CDR1 MNHEY and CDR2 SVGAGI. This CDR3 is 16 amino acids long. CDR3 loop: CASSYSWDRSTYEQYF. For the CDR3, the DNA is TGTGCCAGCAGTTACTCATGGGACAGGTCTACCTACGAGCAGTACTTC.

This clone has just a few counts. The rearrangement uses TRBV10-1 and TRBJ1-1, with 10 nucleotides matching TRBD1. In germline, CDR1 is WNHNN, CDR2 SYGVQD (reference sequence). The CDR3 contains 15 residues. J lost 6 bases, V lost 6 bases, and 10 bases had no gene match. The CDR3 is CASRDRGRFVPEAFF. The CDR3 DNA follows: TGCGCCAGCAGAGACAGGGGGCGGTTCGTCCCTGAAGCTTTCTTT.

The rearrangement uses TRBV27 and TRBJ2-1; TRBD2 aligns across 9 bases. J lost 4 bases, V lost 0 bases, and 7 bases had no gene match. The CDR3 is 17 amino acids. Germline V CDR1 and CDR2: MNHEY, SMNVEV (reference sequence). The CDR3 is CASSLSVPSGAYNEQFF. The CDR3 nucleotides are TGTGCCAGCAGTTTATCCGTCCCTAGCGGGGCTTACAATGAGCAGTTCTTC.

The chain is built from TRBV5-5 and TRBJ2-2; 9 bases align to TRBD1. V trimming: 4 bases; J trimming: 6 bases; junction bases outside the gene matches: 7. Germline V gives CDR1 SGHKS, CDR2 YYEKEE (reference sequence). This CDR3 is built from 15 residues. The CDR3 sequence is CASSPGQGWSGELFF. As DNA, the CDR3 is TGTGCCAGCAGCCCGGGACAGGGTTGGTCCGGGGAGCTGTTTTTT.

The chain employs TRBV30 and TRBJ2-1; 7 nucleotides align to TRBD2. Trimming took 0 bases from V and 0 from J; bases not matched to a gene: 2. The CDR3 is made up of 15 amino acids. The germline V gene has CDR1 GTSNPN and CDR2 SVGIG (reference sequence). The CDR3 is CAWSVRGSSYNEQFF. The CDR3 DNA is TGTGCCTGGAGTGTACGCGGGAGCTCCTACAATGAGCAGTTCTTC.

This sequence joins TRBV21-1 and TRBJ2-7; no DNA check was done on the table's D call, TRBD1. TRBV21-1 is classified as a pseudogene. The CDR3 has 18 amino acids. This CDR3 reads CASSKASRDREGGYEQYF. The DNA of the CDR3 is TGTGCCAGCAGCAAAGCGTCCCGGGACAGGGAAGGGGGCTACGAGCAGTACTTC.